Following are 8 T cell receptor beta chains from one sample sequenced in a study of blood T cell repertoires in COVID-19 (dated by TCRdb to 2020 to 2022). Library generation was performed with the immunoSEQ multiplex PCR assay. TCRdb limited this immuneACCESS table to in-frame rearrangements with V and J called. A share of clones is missing; checked studies link under half to unresolved V genes, and the rest is unexplained. Counted in this sample were 300,000 to 400,000 clones; 80% to 90% of them appeared once. Roughly a tenth of the sample goes to the ten largest clones. The specimen was peripheral blood. Receptors were obtained from a man aged 25 to 45 with COVID-19, enrolled during active disease.

This clone was recorded a few times. Relative to the germline gene, one junction end is altered; a read error may explain this. This chain links TRBV11-3 with TRBJ2-1, with TRBD2 matching over 7 bases. Germline V gives CDR1 SGHNT, CDR2 YENEEA. This CDR3 region has 15 residues. CDR3 coding DNA: TGTGCCAGCAGTCGCGGGGGTACTTCCTCCAATGAGCAGTTCTTC. The encoded protein is CASSRGGTSSNEQFF.

This clone was recorded once. CDR3 region: CASSVSGQPNEKLFF. For the CDR3, the DNA is TGTGCCAGCAGTGTCTCGGGACAGCCTAATGAAAAACTGTTTTTT. The chain carries TRBV27 and TRBJ1-4; 7 nucleotides line up with TRBD1. With V trimmed by 5 bases and J by 3 bases, 6 bases remained unmatched. The CDR3 runs to 15 residues. The V gene's germline CDR1 is MNHEY and CDR2 SMNVEV (reference sequence).

The chain uses TRBV7-2 and TRBJ2-3; maybe TRBD2 (6 bases). Germline CDR1 SGHTA, CDR2 FQGNSA. This CDR3 contains 14 residues. Trimming took 1 base from V and 8 from J, leaving 13 bases between them. The DNA for the CDR3 is TGTGCCAGCAGCTTAGGGGAATTGGGAGGTACGCAGTATTTT. This gives the protein CASSLGELGGTQYF.

This clone was seen just once. In DNA form, the CDR3 reads TGTGCCAGCAGTCCCCCCCGAGGGCATGAGCAGTTCTTC. This encodes CASSPPRGHEQFF. J is TRBJ2-1 and V is TRBV28; weak D call: TRBD2 (5 bases). The germline V gene encodes CDR1 MDHEN and CDR2 SYDVKM. The germline V and J ends were trimmed by 5 bases and 8 bases, with 13 bases remaining between them. CDR3 size: 13 residues.

V is TRBV6-5 and J is TRBJ1-2; D is unclear. V dropped 6 bases and J dropped 4 bases, with 18 bases sitting between them. CDR3 size: 15 residues. CDR1 is MNHEY, CDR2 SVGAGI, per germline. The CDR3 protein is CASRGAQVAVYGYTF. The CDR3 coding sequence is TGTGCCAGCAGAGGTGCCCAAGTCGCGGTCTATGGCTACACCTTC.

The J gene is TRBJ2-1, the V gene TRBV5-4; D not resolved. Trimming shortened V by 3 bases and J by 0 bases, and 10 bases separated the two germline ends. This CDR3 contains 15 residues. From germline, CDR1 is SGHNT and CDR2 YYREEE (reference sequence). The CDR3 here is CASSSTLNSYNEQFF. DNA of the CDR3: TGTGCCAGCAGCTCTACCCTGAACTCCTACAATGAGCAGTTCTTC.

This chain links TRBV4-1 with TRBJ2-1; TRBD2 is a possible D gene (5 bases). This CDR3 has 18 amino acids. Trimming took off 1 base at V and 0 bases at J, with 16 bases between the two ends. Germline loops: CDR1 MGHRA, CDR2 YSYEKL. In nucleotides, the CDR3 is TGCGCCAGCAGCCAAGTTCGAGAGCGGAAGAGCTCCTACAATGAGCAGTTCTTC. Translation: CASSQVRERKSSYNEQFF.

The V and J genes are TRBV7-2 and TRBJ2-7; 8 bases are shared with TRBD2. This CDR3 has 15 residues. Looked up from germline, CDR1 is SGHTA and CDR2 is FQGNSA. V trimming: 0 bases; J trimming: 3 bases; junction bases outside the gene matches: 4. The CDR3: CASSLALLAGYEQYF. The CDR3 bases are TGTGCCAGCAGCTTAGCGCTGCTAGCGGGCTACGAGCAGTACTTC.